This passage covers 19 T cell receptor beta chains from one sample sequenced in a study of T cell responses to AZD1222 COVID-19 vaccine. Clones were sequenced by immunoSEQ multiplex PCR, and TCRdb holds only the in-frame ones, with some missing. Of 55,000 to 85,000 clones listed, around 84% are singletons. The specimen comprised peripheral blood, sampled on day 0 of AZD1222 vaccination. These receptors were taken from an adult in good health.

The CDR3 region has the DNA TGTGCCAGCAGGAAATTAGCGGGGGCTAGCACAGATACGCAGTATTTT. Translating gives CASRKLAGASTDTQYF. J is TRBJ2-3 and V is TRBV2, with 9 bases fitting TRBD2. Looked up from germline, CDR1 is SNHLY and CDR2 is FYNNEI. The V and J ends lost 6 bases and 0 bases, in that order; junction bases with no gene match: 7. The CDR3 has 16 residues. Full variable domain (missing parts from reference TRBV2 and TRBJ2-3): EPEVTQTPSHQVTQMGQEVILRCVPISNHLYFYWYRQILGQKVEFLVSFYNNEISEKSEIFDDQFSVERPDGSNFTLKIRSTKLEDSAMYFCASRKLAGASTDTQYFGPGTRLTVL.

The J gene is TRBJ2-3, the V gene TRBV29-1; 9 bases fit TRBD2. Germline V gene lookup returns CDR1 SQVTM and CDR2 ANQGSEA. Unmatched junction bases numbered 7, after V lost 6 bases and J lost 6 bases. This CDR3 contains 13 residues. CDR3 residues: CSVRRGGSDTQYF. DNA of the CDR3: TGCAGCGTGCGGCGGGGGGGATCCGATACGCAGTATTTT.

The genes are TRBV12-3 or TRBV12-4 and TRBJ2-5; D unresolved. The CDR3 runs 11 residues. Trimming pared 8 bases from V and 5 bases from J, leaving 9 bases between. The CDR3 nucleotides read TGTGCCAGCGCCTTACGGGAGACCCAGTACTTC. It codes for CASALRETQYF.

CDR3 bases: TGTGCCAGCAGCCGGGCCCCAGCTAACTATGGCTACACCTTC. The encoded protein is CASSRAPANYGYTF. The chain combines TRBV6-6 with TRBJ1-2; the D is unclear. Germline V lookup: CDR1 MNHNY, CDR2 SVGAGI (reference sequence). V was clipped by 6 bases and J by 0 bases, with 11 bases between them. CDR3 length: 14 residues.

This chain joins TRBV3-1 (or the pseudogene TRBV3-2) and TRBJ1-3, with 9 bases identical to TRBD1. CDR1 is LGHDT, CDR2 YNNKEL, per germline (reference sequence). Unmatched junction bases numbered 4, after V lost 4 bases and J lost 0 bases. This CDR3 is 16 amino acids long. The CDR3 bases are TGTGCCAGCAGCCCCGGGACAGGGCTCTCTGGAAACACCATATATTTT. Translation gives CASSPGTGLSGNTIYF.

This rearrangement joins TRBV14 to TRBJ2-1; D not resolved. The CDR3 sequence is 14 residues long. The germline CDR1 and CDR2 sequences are SGHDN and FVKESK. V lost 5 bases to trimming and J lost 1 base, with 9 bases between them. CDR3 bases: TGTGCCAGCAGCGAGCCAGGATCCTACAATGAGCAGTTCTTC. Protein sequence: CASSEPGSYNEQFF.

The chain carries TRBV21-1 and TRBJ2-1; the table's TRBD2 call for D was not verified on the DNA. TRBV21-1 is a documented pseudogene. This CDR3 comprises 19 residues. The CDR3 bases are TGTGCCAGCAGCAAGACCAGCCCCTTCCTGAGGGTGTCCTACAATGAGCAGTTCTTC. The encoded protein is CASSKTSPFLRVSYNEQFF.

V is TRBV3-1 (or the pseudogene TRBV3-2) and J is TRBJ1-5; D gene uncertain. Trimming took 4 bases from V and 5 from J, leaving 6 bases between them. CDR1 is LGHDT, CDR2 YNNKEL, per germline (reference sequence). This CDR3 has 12 amino acids. CDR3: CASSRQDQPQHF. The CDR3 DNA is TGTGCCAGCAGCCGACAAGATCAGCCCCAGCATTTT.

The chain couples TRBV6-1 to TRBJ1-5; D gene unclear. The germline CDR1 and CDR2 sequences are MNHNS and SASEGT. The CDR3 runs to 15 residues. V was pared by 1 base and J by 6 bases, with 13 bases between. The CDR3 spells CASSEGAAGRQPQHF. In DNA, the CDR3 is TGTGCCAGCAGTGAAGGTGCCGCTGGGCGTCAGCCCCAGCATTTT.

This clone was detected once. The genes are TRBV7-9 and TRBJ2-1, with D perhaps TRBD1 or TRBD2 (5 bases each). The CDR3 extends over 15 amino acids. Germline V gene sequence: CDR1 SEHNR, CDR2 FQNEAQ (reference sequence). V lost 1 base, J lost 6 bases, and 13 bases lay in between. The CDR3 reads CASSLVPGRSNEQFF. As DNA, the CDR3 is TGTGCCAGCAGCTTAGTCCCGGGGCGGAGCAATGAGCAGTTCTTC.

This clone turned up a few times. The junction and the germline gene differ at one end; a read error may be behind it. This chain connects TRBV5-6 to TRBJ2-5; either TRBD1 or TRBD2 may supply D (5 bases each). This CDR3 contains 13 residues. In germline, CDR1 is SGHDT, CDR2 YYEEEE. The CDR3 loop is CASSLEGSEVGNF. The DNA of the CDR3 is TGTGCCAGCAGCTTGGAGGGGTCTGAAGTCGGGAACTTC.

The CDR3: CASRQLGGGLNTEAFF. Written as DNA, the CDR3 is TGTGCCAGCAGGCAATTGGGGGGGGGCCTGAACACTGAAGCTTTCTTT. The chain uses TRBV7-8 and TRBJ1-1, with D possibly matching TRBD1 (6 bases). CDR1 and CDR2 from the germline V gene are SGHVS and FQNEAQ. The CDR3 spans 16 residues. V was cut by 6 bases and J by 0 bases, with 17 bases left in between. Full variable domain (missing parts from reference TRBV7-8 and TRBJ1-1): GAGVSQSPRYKVAKRGQDVALRCDPISGHVSLFWYQQALGQGPEFLTYFQNEAQLDKSGLPSDRFFAERPEGSVSTLKIQRTQQEDSAVYLCASRQLGGGLNTEAFFGQGTRLTVV.

The chain uses TRBV6-5 and TRBJ2-7; 9 bases match TRBD1. The CDR3 runs to 15 residues. Germline assignment: CDR1 MNHEY and CDR2 SVGAGI. Trimming removed 6 bases from V and 5 bases from J; junction bases left unmatched: 11. In DNA, the CDR3 is TGTGCCAGCAGGAGCACAGGGGGCGCCGGCCACGAGCAGTACTTC. Its translation: CASRSTGGAGHEQYF.

The gene calls are TRBV28 and TRBJ1-6; the D gene is possibly TRBD1 (6 bases). V was shortened by 6 bases and J by 7 bases, with 13 bases between the two germline ends. In germline, CDR1 is MDHEN, CDR2 SYDVKM. The CDR3 totals 14 residues. In DNA, the CDR3 is TGTGCCAGCAGGAAGACAGGAACCAATTCACCCCTCCACTTT. Protein product: CASRKTGTNSPLHF. The full variable domain, with the rest looked up from reference TRBV28 and TRBJ1-6, is DVKVTQSSRYLVKRTGEKVFLECVQDMDHENMFWYRQDPGLGLRLIYFSYDVKMKEKGDIPEGYSVSREKKERFSLILESASTNQTSMYLCASRKTGTNSPLHFGNGTRLTVT.

The count of this clone is one. This chain connects TRBV28 to TRBJ1-2; D is unclear. V lost 7 bases and J 3 bases, leaving 9 bases between the germline ends. The germline V gene has CDR1 MDHEN and CDR2 SYDVKM. The CDR3 extends over 12 amino acids. The CDR3 coding sequence is TGTGCCAGCATAAGTAGGGACTATGGCTACACCTTC. It specifies CASISRDYGYTF.

There are a few counts of this clone. The chain recombines TRBV24-1 with TRBJ1-3; weak D call: TRBD1 (5 bases). Looked up from germline, CDR1 is KGHDR and CDR2 is SFDVKD. V gave up 11 bases and J gave up 0 bases, with 16 bases separating them. This CDR3 is 15 amino acids long. Written as DNA, the CDR3 is TGTGCCAAAACCTCTCTAGGGGTCTCTGGAAACACCATATATTTT. Translating gives CAKTSLGVSGNTIYF.

Of note for this clone: Other nucleotide sequences from this sample produce the same CDR3. J is TRBJ2-5 and V is TRBV10-3; D remains ambiguous. There are 14 residues in the CDR3. Deletions cut 0 bases from V and 0 bases from J, with 5 bases between. Germline CDR1 is ENHRY and CDR2 is SYGVKD. Here the CDR3 reads CAISESNNQETQYF. CDR3 in DNA: TGTGCCATCAGTGAGTCGAACAACCAAGAGACCCAGTACTTC.

The chain has TRBV28 and TRBJ1-2, with 7 nucleotides matching TRBD1. Germline loops: CDR1 MDHEN, CDR2 SYDVKM. CDR3 length equals 14 residues. V shed 5 bases and J 7 bases; nucleotides not matched to a gene: 10. CDR3 DNA sequence: TGTGCCAGCAGTCCCCCGGACAGGAGCGGTGGCTACACCTTC. Translated: CASSPPDRSGGYTF.

The chain carries TRBV5-1 and TRBJ1-1; no definite D call. The germline CDR1 and CDR2 sequences are SGHRS and YFSETQ. V was shortened by 0 bases and J by 2 bases, with 8 bases between the two germline ends. The CDR3 has 14 amino acids. CDR3 region: CASSLVHFNTEAFF. The CDR3 coding sequence is TGCGCCAGCAGCTTGGTCCATTTTAACACTGAAGCTTTCTTT.